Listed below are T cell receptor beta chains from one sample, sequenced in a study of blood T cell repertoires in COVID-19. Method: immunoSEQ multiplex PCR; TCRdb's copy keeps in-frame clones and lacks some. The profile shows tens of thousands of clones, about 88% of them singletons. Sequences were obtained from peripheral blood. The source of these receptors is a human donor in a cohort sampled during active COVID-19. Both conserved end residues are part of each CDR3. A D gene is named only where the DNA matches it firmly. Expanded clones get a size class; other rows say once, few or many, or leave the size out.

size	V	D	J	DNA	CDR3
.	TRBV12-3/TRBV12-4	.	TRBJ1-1	TGTGCCAGCAGCCAAATCGGGAACACTGAAGCTTTCTTT	CASSQIGNTEAFF
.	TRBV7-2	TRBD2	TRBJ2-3	TGTGCCAGCAGCCTGACTAGCGACCCGGGCACAGATACGCAGTATTTT	CASSLTSDPGTDTQYF
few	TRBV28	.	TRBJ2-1	TGTGCCAGCGGCAGGAAGACCGAGCAGTTCTTC	CASGRKTEQFF
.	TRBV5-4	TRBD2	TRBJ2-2	TGTGCCAGCAGCTTGGCCAGCGGGAGCTCCGGGGAGCTGTTTTTT	CASSLASGSSGELFF
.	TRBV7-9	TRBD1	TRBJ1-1	TGTGCCAGCAGCTTGAGACAGGGGGACACTGAAGCTTTCTTT	CASSLRQGDTEAFF
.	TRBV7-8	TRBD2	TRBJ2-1	TGTGCCAGCAGCCCCACGGGGGGGGGATACAATGAGCAGTTCTTC	CASSPTGGGYNEQFF
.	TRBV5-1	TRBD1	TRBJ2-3	TGCGCCAGCAGCCTCTCGACAGGGAAGGGCACAGATACGCAGTATTTT	CASSLSTGKGTDTQYF
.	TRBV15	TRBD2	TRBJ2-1	TGTGCCACCAGCGTAAGAGGACTAGCGGGGTACAATGAGCAGTTCTTC	CATSVRGLAGYNEQFF
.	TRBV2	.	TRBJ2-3	TGTGCCAGCAGTGAAGGGACAGTCACAGATACGCAGTATTTT	CASSEGTVTDTQYF
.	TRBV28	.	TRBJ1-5	TGTGCCAGCAGGTTGGGGGGGGCTAGCAATCAGCCCCAGCATTTT	CASRLGGASNQPQHF
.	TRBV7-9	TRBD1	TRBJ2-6	TGTGCCAGCAGCTTAAGATGGGAGGACAGGGTGTTTGGGGCCAACGTCCTGACTTTC	CASSLRWEDRVFGANVLTF
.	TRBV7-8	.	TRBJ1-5	TGTGCCAGCAGCTTAGGGAGGAATCAGCCCCAGCATTTT	CASSLGRNQPQHF
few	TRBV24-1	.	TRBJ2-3	TGTGCCACCAGTAAGGGGCCAGATACGCAGTATTTT	CATSKGPDTQYF
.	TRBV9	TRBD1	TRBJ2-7	TGTGCCAGCAGCGCCGACTCCGGGACAGCTAGCTCCTACGAGCAGTACTTC	CASSADSGTASSYEQYF
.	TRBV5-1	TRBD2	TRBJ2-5	TGCGCCAGCAGGGGCGGGGGAACGTACCAAGAGACCCAGTACTTC	CASRGGGTYQETQYF
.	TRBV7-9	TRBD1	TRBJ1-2	TGTGCCAGCAGCGAGACAGGGAGGACAATTGGAGGTGGCTACACCTTC	CASSETGRTIGGGYTF
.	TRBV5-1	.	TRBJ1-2	TGCGCCAGCAGCTTGAGAACAGGAGCCTATGGCTACACCTTC	CASSLRTGAYGYTF
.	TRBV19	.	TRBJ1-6	TGTGCCAGTACCTTGAGCTCCTATAATTCACCCCTCCACTTT	CASTLSSYNSPLHF
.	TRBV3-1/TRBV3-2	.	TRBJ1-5	TGTGCCAGCAGCCATGAGGGGGATCAGCCCCAGCATTTT	CASSHEGDQPQHF
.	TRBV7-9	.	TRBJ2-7	TGTGCCAGCAGCTCTGTAGCGCAAGAGCAGTACTTC	CASSSVAQEQYF
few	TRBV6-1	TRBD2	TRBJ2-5	TGTGCCAGCAGTGAAGCGCTTGGGGGGAGGGGTTGGGAGACCCAGTACTTC	CASSEALGGRGWETQYF
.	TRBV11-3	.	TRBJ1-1	TGTGCCAGCAGCGCACCACAGGGAGAAGCTTTCTTT	CASSAPQGEAFF
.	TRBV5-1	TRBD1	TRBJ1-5	TGCGCCAGCAGCTCAGGACAGGGCGATCAGCCCCAGCATTTT	CASSSGQGDQPQHF
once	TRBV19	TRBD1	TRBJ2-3	TGTGCCAGTAGACTACAGGGGGCTTTCGCAGATACGCAGTATTTT	CASRLQGAFADTQYF
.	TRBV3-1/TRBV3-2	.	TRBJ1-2	TGTGCCAGCAGCCAAGACTACGTGGGCGCCGGCTATGGCTACACCTTC	CASSQDYVGAGYGYTF
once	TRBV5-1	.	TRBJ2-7	TGCGCCAGCAGCCCTACGCTCGGGGTGGGGGGATACGAGCAGTACTTC	CASSPTLGVGGYEQYF
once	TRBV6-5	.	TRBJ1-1	TGTGCCAGCACCCGGACACCAAACACTGAAGCTTTCTTT	CASTRTPNTEAFF
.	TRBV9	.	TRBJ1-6	TGTGCCAGCAGCCCCGCCGGGGGAGGGAATTCACCCCTCCACTTT	CASSPAGGGNSPLHF
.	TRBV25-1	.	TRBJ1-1	TGTGCCAGCAGTGAATCCAAACAGGGCTGGGGCACTGAAGCTTTCTTT	CASSESKQGWGTEAFF